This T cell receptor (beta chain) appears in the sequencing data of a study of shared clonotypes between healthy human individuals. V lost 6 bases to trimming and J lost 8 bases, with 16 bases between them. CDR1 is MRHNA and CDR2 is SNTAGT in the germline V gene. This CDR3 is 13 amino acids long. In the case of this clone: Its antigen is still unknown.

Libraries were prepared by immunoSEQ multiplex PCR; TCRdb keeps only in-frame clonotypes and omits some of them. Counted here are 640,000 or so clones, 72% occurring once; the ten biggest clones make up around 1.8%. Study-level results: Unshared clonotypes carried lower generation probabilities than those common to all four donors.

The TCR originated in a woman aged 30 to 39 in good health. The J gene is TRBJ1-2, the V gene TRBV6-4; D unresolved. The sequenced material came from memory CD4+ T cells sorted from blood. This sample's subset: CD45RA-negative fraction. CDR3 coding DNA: TGTGCCAGCAGCCCCGACCTGTTTCGGGGCTACACCTTC. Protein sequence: CASSPDLFRGYTF.